Listed below are T cell receptor beta chains from one sample, sequenced in a study of T cells after yellow fever vaccination. TCRdb analysed the 5' RACE reads with MiXCR anew, one entry per CDR3 protein. The sample contains some 320,000 distinct CDR3 sequences, about 4% of which appear only once. The sample was PBMCs, taken 5 days after the yellow fever booster vaccination. These receptors all stem from a man aged 18 to 29 who received the YFV17D yellow fever vaccine. Both conserved end residues are part of each CDR3. Expanded clones are given a class, and other clones once, few, many or no size at all.

V gene: TRBV28; clone size: few; CDR3 protein: CASKLRATGEAFF
V gene: TRBV7-2; clone size: many; CDR3 protein: CASTYAGETQYF
V gene: TRBV12-3/TRBV12-4; clone size: .; CDR3 protein: CASCWSGSRLADTQYF
V gene: TRBV12-3/TRBV12-4; clone size: few; CDR3 protein: CASSFWDLTNTDTQYF
V gene: TRBV5-1; clone size: many; CDR3 protein: CASSLQGQDTEAFF
V gene: TRBV2; clone size: few; CDR3 protein: CASEGVYEQYF
V gene: TRBV7-8; clone size: many; CDR3 protein: CASSLAEGSYGYTF
V gene: TRBV29-1; clone size: .; CDR3 protein: CSGEGTSGDNEQFF
V gene: TRBV20-1; clone size: .; CDR3 protein: CSAVPRGHNYGYTF
V gene: TRBV6-6; clone size: many; CDR3 protein: CASSYGRETQPQHF
V gene: TRBV5-1; clone size: .; CDR3 protein: CASSRPSGANEQFF
V gene: TRBV12-3/TRBV12-4; clone size: many; CDR3 protein: CATGTGVHNEQFF
V gene: TRBV20-1; clone size: .; CDR3 protein: CSGTSGGSEKLFF